The source of this TCR beta chain is a study of blood T cell repertoires in COVID-19. Across the study: PBMCs, B-cell-depleted T cells, or T cells were the source of the cDNA or gDNA that made up the material.

Original handling: Reference gene primers were amplified, and this amplification served to estimate nucleated cell counts. Assay used: immunoSEQ multiplex PCR; TCRdb lists only in-frame clones, some missing. D and trimming were read from the DNA, whereas the V and J calls and clone size are those reported in that table. The table has about 360,000 clones, around 86% seen once. V lost 5 bases and J lost 1, with 5 bases in between. The CDR3 sequence is 12 residues long. CDR1 is LNHDA, CDR2 SQIVND, per germline (reference sequence). This clone was seen just once. J is TRBJ2-5 and V is TRBV19; D call uncertain. The sample taken for sequencing was peripheral blood. The source of this sequence is a human donor in a cohort sampled during active COVID-19. The CDR3 DNA follows: TGTGCCAGTAGTCTTCCCCAAGAGACCCAGTACTTC. It translates to CASSLPQETQYF.